This is a list of T cell receptor beta chains from one sample in a study of somatic mutations in cytotoxic T cells in rheumatoid arthritis. Here immunoSEQ multiplex PCR was the method, and the copy in TCRdb shows in-frame clones only, minus some. The sample yields around 16,000 clones, 60% to 80% seen once. The sequencing input was CD8+ T cells sorted from blood. These receptors all stem from an adult with rheumatoid arthritis. CDR3s include the opening cysteine and the closing phenylalanine or tryptophan. The D gene is left open where the match is weak. Size is omitted from some rows. Given values are once, few, many or a class for expanded clones.

j_call clone_size v_call d_call cdr3_nt cdr3_aa
TRBJ2-1 large TRBV2 NA TGTGCCAGCAGTGACGGGACCCCGTGGGAGCAGTTCTTC CASSDGTPWEQFF
TRBJ2-2 NA TRBV6-6 TRBD2 TGTGCCAGCAGCCACTGGACTAGCGCCAACACCGGGGAGCTGTTTTTT CASSHWTSANTGELFF
TRBJ1-5 NA TRBV28 NA TGTGCCAGCAGTTTTGACAGTCTCCTGTCGCCCCAGCATTTT CASSFDSLLSPQHF
TRBJ2-5 NA TRBV15 NA TGTGCCACCAGACCTAGCGCCAAGGTAGCCGGGCCTCGAGAGACCCAGTACTTC CATRPSAKVAGPRETQYF
TRBJ2-1 once TRBV9 NA TGTGCCAGCAGCGTCCAGACGGGGATTTACAATGAGCAGTTCTTC CASSVQTGIYNEQFF
TRBJ2-7 NA TRBV25-1 NA TGTGCCAGCAGTGATGAGGGGGTGGCAGGGGGGTCCTACGAGCAGTACTTC CASSDEGVAGGSYEQYF
TRBJ2-7 NA TRBV19 TRBD1 TGTGCCAGTAGTATCCTCCGGGACAGGGGGTACGAGCAGTACTTC CASSILRDRGYEQYF
TRBJ2-1 NA TRBV7-9 TRBD2 TGTGCCAGCAGCTTGGGACTAGCGGGAAACAATGAGCAGTTCTTC CASSLGLAGNNEQFF
TRBJ1-1 NA TRBV5-6 NA TGTGCCAGCAGCTTGGCCGGACCGAACACTGAAGCTTTCTTT CASSLAGPNTEAFF
TRBJ2-1 NA TRBV11-3 NA TGTGCCAGCAGCTTAGACCGCAGCTCCTACAATGAGCAGTTCTTC CASSLDRSSYNEQFF
TRBJ2-7 few TRBV7-2 TRBD2 TGTGCCAGCAGCTCATGGGGGGGTGGGGCCTACGAGCAGTACTTC CASSSWGGGAYEQYF
TRBJ2-1 NA TRBV19 NA TGTGCCAGTAGTCCGGGAGCGGGTAATGAGCAGTTCTTC CASSPGAGNEQFF
TRBJ1-2 NA TRBV20-1 NA TGCAGTGCTAGTCCCTACACCTTC CSASPYTF
TRBJ1-1 NA TRBV11-3 NA TGTGCCAGCAGCTTAGATCTAGGAACCATTGAAGCTTTCTTT CASSLDLGTIEAFF
TRBJ2-2 NA TRBV28 NA TGTGCCAGCAGGGAGGCTGGCACCGGGGAGCTGTTTTTT CASREAGTGELFF
TRBJ2-1 few TRBV7-9 NA TGTGCCAGCAGCTTAGGATGGGGGTTTGGGAATGAGCAGTTCTTC CASSLGWGFGNEQFF
TRBJ2-1 NA TRBV7-9 TRBD1 TGTGCCAGCAGCTTACAAGGGGGCTTCCCCAATGAGCAGTTCTTC CASSLQGGFPNEQFF
TRBJ1-1 NA TRBV23-1 TRBD1 TGCGCCAGCAGTCCCACCGGACAGGGGGTGATGAACACTGAAGCTTTCTTT CASSPTGQGVMNTEAFF
TRBJ2-1 NA TRBV6-5 TRBD1 TGTGCCAGCAGACTTGGGACAGCGACTTACAATGAGCAGTTCTTC CASRLGTATYNEQFF
TRBJ1-5 NA TRBV23-1 TRBD1 TGCGCCAGCAGTCCGAGACAGGGGGTTTTACAGCCCCAGCATTTT CASSPRQGVLQPQHF
TRBJ2-3 NA TRBV10-3 TRBD2 TGTGCCATCATGAGACTAGCGGGAGTAGAAGATACGCAGTATTTT CAIMRLAGVEDTQYF
TRBJ1-1 NA TRBV6-1 NA TGTGCCAGCTTACGGGGAAACACTGAAGCTTTCTTT CASLRGNTEAFF
TRBJ2-1 NA TRBV12-5 NA TGTGCTAGTGGTTTCACCTTGGAGCGCAGCTCCTACAATGAGCAGTTCTTC CASGFTLERSSYNEQFF
TRBJ2-5 NA TRBV13 TRBD1 TGTGCCAGCAGGCCCGCCGGGAAGGGGGCGTTTGAGGAGACCCAGTACTTC CASRPAGKGAFEETQYF
TRBJ2-1 NA TRBV7-3 NA TGTGCCAGCAGCCCAGGCGAAGGGTACAATGAGCAGTTCTTC CASSPGEGYNEQFF
TRBJ2-1 few TRBV27 NA TGTGCCAGCAGTTCCTGGGGCAATGAGCAGTTCTTC CASSSWGNEQFF
TRBJ2-7 NA TRBV2 NA TGTGCCAGCAGGAACTATTCTTTCTACGAGCAGTACTTC CASRNYSFYEQYF
TRBJ1-1 NA TRBV4-1 NA TGCGCCAGCAGCCACGGCCAGGGAAGGACTGAAGCTTTCTTT CASSHGQGRTEAFF
TRBJ1-4 few TRBV9 TRBD1 TGTGCCAGCAGCGTCTCAGGGACAGATAATGAAAAACTGTTTTTT CASSVSGTDNEKLFF
TRBJ2-1 NA TRBV6-6 TRBD2 TGTGCCAGCAGTCAGACTAGCGGGGGTTACAATGAGCAGTTCTTC CASSQTSGGYNEQFF
TRBJ2-7 NA TRBV27 TRBD2 TGTGCCAGCAGTCCAGCGGGAGCGAGCTCCTACGAGCAGTACTTC CASSPAGASSYEQYF
TRBJ1-1 NA TRBV28 TRBD1 TGTGCCAGCAGTCCCTGGACAGGGTCAGCTGAAGCTTTCTTT CASSPWTGSAEAFF